Included here is one T cell receptor (beta chain) sequence, with context. cDNA prepared by RNA extraction and subsequent reverse transcription served as the template for sequencing. Assay used: immunoSEQ multiplex PCR; TCRdb lists only in-frame clones, some missing. The sample holds about 200,000 clones, 64% seen once. This specimen comes from a study of CD8+ T cells in alopecia areata. The treatment was: oral pan-JAK inhibitor, 5-10 mg twice daily. Germline assignment: CDR1 SGHDT and CDR2 YYEEEE. Trimming took 1 base from V and 10 from J, leaving 12 bases between them. This CDR3 contains 13 residues. This receptor was obtained from a human donor with alopecia areata. Source: CD4+ T cells sorted from blood, taken at week 4, from a patient treated with tofacitinib. The rearrangement links TRBV5-6 to TRBJ2-1; TRBD2 is a possible D gene (5 bases). As DNA, the CDR3 is TGTGCCAGCAGCTTGAAGTCTGGGAGAGAGCAGTTCTTC. It specifies CASSLKSGREQFF.